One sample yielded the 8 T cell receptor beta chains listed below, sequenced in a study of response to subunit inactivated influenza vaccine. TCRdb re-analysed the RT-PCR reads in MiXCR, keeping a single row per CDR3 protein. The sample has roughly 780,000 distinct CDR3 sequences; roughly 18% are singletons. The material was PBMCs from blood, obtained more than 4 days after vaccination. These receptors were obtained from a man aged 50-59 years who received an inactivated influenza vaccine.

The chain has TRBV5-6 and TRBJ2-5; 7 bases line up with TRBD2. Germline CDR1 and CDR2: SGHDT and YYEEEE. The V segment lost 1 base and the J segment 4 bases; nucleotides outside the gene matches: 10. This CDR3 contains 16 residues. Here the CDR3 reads CASSLNAREKGETQYF. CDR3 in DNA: TGTGCCAGCAGCTTGAATGCGCGGGAGAAAGGAGAGACCCAGTACTTC.

CDR3 bases: TGCAGTGCCAATTCGTTACTAGCGGGAGTGGATTACGAGCAGTACTTC. This encodes CSANSLLAGVDYEQYF. The genes are TRBV20-1 and TRBJ2-7; 11 bases align to TRBD2. The germline V gene encodes CDR1 DFQATT and CDR2 SNEGSKA (reference sequence). Germline trimming cut 6 bases from V and 4 bases from J; bases unmatched to any gene: 14. The CDR3 totals 16 residues.

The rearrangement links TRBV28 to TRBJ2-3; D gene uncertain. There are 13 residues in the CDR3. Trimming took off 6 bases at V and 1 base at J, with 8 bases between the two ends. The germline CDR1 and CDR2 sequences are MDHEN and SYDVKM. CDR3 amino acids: CASSRFRTDTQYF. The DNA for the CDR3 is TGTGCCAGCAGCAGGTTCCGCACAGATACGCAGTATTTT.

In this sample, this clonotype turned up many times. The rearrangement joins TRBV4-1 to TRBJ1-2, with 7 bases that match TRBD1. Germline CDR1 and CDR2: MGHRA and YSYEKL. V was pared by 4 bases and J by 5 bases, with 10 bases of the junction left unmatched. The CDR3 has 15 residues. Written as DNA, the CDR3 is TGCGCCAGCAGCCCACAGGGACAGCGAAGTTATGGCTACACCTTC. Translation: CASSPQGQRSYGYTF.

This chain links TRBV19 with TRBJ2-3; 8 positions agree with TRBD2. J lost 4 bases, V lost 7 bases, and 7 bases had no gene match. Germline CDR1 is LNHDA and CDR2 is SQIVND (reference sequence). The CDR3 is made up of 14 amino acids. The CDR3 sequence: CASKSGGPADTQYF. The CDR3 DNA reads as TGTGCCAGTAAGTCGGGAGGGCCCGCAGATACGCAGTATTTT.

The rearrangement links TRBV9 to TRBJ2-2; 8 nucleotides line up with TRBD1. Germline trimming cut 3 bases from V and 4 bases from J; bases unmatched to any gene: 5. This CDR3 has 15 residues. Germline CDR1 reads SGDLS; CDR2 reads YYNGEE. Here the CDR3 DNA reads TGTGCCAGCAGCGACGGGACAGGTCCCACCGGGGAGCTGTTTTTT. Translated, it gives CASSDGTGPTGELFF.

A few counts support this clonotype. This CDR3 is CASSPLEVSEAFF. The CDR3 bases are TGCGCCAGCAGCCCCTTAGAAGTCAGTGAAGCTTTCTTT. This rearrangement joins TRBV4-1 to TRBJ1-1; D is uncertain. Trimming left V 4 bases short and J 7 bases short, with 13 bases between. Germline V CDR1 and CDR2: MGHRA, YSYEKL. The CDR3 extends over 13 amino acids.

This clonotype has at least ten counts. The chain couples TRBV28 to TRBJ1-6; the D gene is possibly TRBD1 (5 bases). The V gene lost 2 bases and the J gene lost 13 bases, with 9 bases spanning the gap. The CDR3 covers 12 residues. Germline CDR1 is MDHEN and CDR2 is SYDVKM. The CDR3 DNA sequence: TGTGCCAGCAGTTTAGTTGGGGCTCCCCTCCACTTT. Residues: CASSLVGAPLHF. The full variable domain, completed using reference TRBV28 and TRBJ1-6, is DVKVTQSSRYLVKRTGEKVFLECVQDMDHENMFWYRQDPGLGLRLIYFSYDVKMKEKGDIPEGYSVSREKKERFSLILESASTNQTSMYLCASSLVGAPLHFGNGTRLTVT.